This T cell receptor beta chain was sequenced during a study of blood T cell repertoires in COVID-19. Overall study: Some COVID-19 samples were acute and others convalescent; all came from the United States, Italy and Spain.

This table comes from immunoSEQ multiplex PCR, and its TCRdb copy is limited to in-frame clones, with some not included. The repertoire consists of around 280,000 clones, with about 82% occurring once and the leading ten covering around 3.7%. The CDR3 consists of 14 residues. The germline V gene has CDR1 MNHEY and CDR2 SMNVEV (reference sequence). J lost 6 bases, V lost 6 bases, and 6 bases had no gene match. Input material: peripheral blood. The receptor's source is a woman in her forties or fifties with active or convalescent COVID-19. J is TRBJ2-1 and V is TRBV27; TRBD1 agrees at 9 bases. CDR3 sequence: CASRPGTGINEQFF. The CDR3 nucleotides read TGTGCCAGCAGGCCCGGGACAGGGATCAATGAGCAGTTCTTC.